The rows below give T cell receptor beta chains drawn from one sample of a study of cytomegalovirus exposure and HLA in healthy donors. Libraries were prepared by immunoSEQ multiplex PCR; TCRdb keeps only in-frame clonotypes and omits some of them. Of some 130,000 clones detected, 55% to 75% appear once; the ten largest clones hold roughly 1.5%. The specimen was PBMCs. The source of these receptors is a man younger than 45 in good health and CMV-seropositive. Both conserved end residues are part of each CDR3. The D gene is left open where the match is weak. Some rows mark clone size as missing; the rest say once, few, many or name a class of expanded clone.

CDR3nt: TGTGCCAGCAAAACCTCCAACATGTGGCTCTACGAGCAGTACTTC
CDR3aa: CASKTSNMWLYEQYF
d_gene: -
v_gene: TRBV27
j_gene: TRBJ2-7
abundance: -

CDR3nt: TGTGCCACCAGCAGAGATCAATGGGGACTTAACACCGGGGAGCTGTTTTTT
CDR3aa: CATSRDQWGLNTGELFF
d_gene: -
v_gene: TRBV15
j_gene: TRBJ2-2
abundance: -

CDR3nt: TGTGCCAGCAGCGTAGGGCTAGCGGGCTCGTTACAAGAGACCCAGTACTTC
CDR3aa: CASSVGLAGSLQETQYF
d_gene: TRBD2
v_gene: TRBV9
j_gene: TRBJ2-5
abundance: -

CDR3nt: TGTGCCAGCAGCTTATTATCTTGGAGCTCTGGGGCCAACGTCCTGACTTTC
CDR3aa: CASSLLSWSSGANVLTF
d_gene: -
v_gene: TRBV7-9
j_gene: TRBJ2-6
abundance: few

CDR3nt: TGTGCCAGCAGCACAACCCGACAGGGCTATGGCTACACCTTC
CDR3aa: CASSTTRQGYGYTF
d_gene: TRBD1
v_gene: TRBV5-4
j_gene: TRBJ1-2
abundance: -

CDR3nt: TGTACCAGCAGCCACCAGGACAGGAGAGGTCAGCCCCAGCATTTT
CDR3aa: CTSSHQDRRGQPQHF
d_gene: TRBD1
v_gene: TRBV4-2
j_gene: TRBJ1-5
abundance: -

CDR3nt: TGTGCCAGCATGCCGGGGATCCACTCCTACAATGAGCAGTTCTTC
CDR3aa: CASMPGIHSYNEQFF
d_gene: -
v_gene: TRBV6-6
j_gene: TRBJ2-1
abundance: -

CDR3nt: TGTGCCAGCACCATACGGACAGGGGGAGGCTACAATGAGCAGTTCTTC
CDR3aa: CASTIRTGGGYNEQFF
d_gene: TRBD1
v_gene: TRBV5-4
j_gene: TRBJ2-1
abundance: few

CDR3nt: TGTGCCAGCAGTGGGACTAGCGGTCGAGCGGCATTCGGATCCAAAAACATTCAGTACTTC
CDR3aa: CASSGTSGRAAFGSKNIQYF
d_gene: TRBD2
v_gene: TRBV2
j_gene: TRBJ2-4
abundance: -

CDR3nt: TGTGCCAGCAGGTCTAAGAACACTGAAGCTTTCTTT
CDR3aa: CASRSKNTEAFF
d_gene: -
v_gene: TRBV6-6
j_gene: TRBJ1-1
abundance: -

CDR3nt: TGTGCCAGCAGCTCCGGGACTCGCGGGGAGCAGTACTTC
CDR3aa: CASSSGTRGEQYF
d_gene: -
v_gene: TRBV7-8
j_gene: TRBJ2-7
abundance: -

CDR3nt: TGTGCCAGCACTAGAGGGACAGGGTGGTACTACGAGCAGTACTTC
CDR3aa: CASTRGTGWYYEQYF
d_gene: TRBD1
v_gene: TRBV28
j_gene: TRBJ2-7
abundance: few

CDR3nt: TGTGCCAGCTCACCACGTGACCTAGTAAGGCAGTACTTC
CDR3aa: CASSPRDLVRQYF
d_gene: -
v_gene: TRBV18
j_gene: TRBJ2-7
abundance: few

CDR3nt: TGTGCCAGCAGCGAGGGGGTGAACACTGAAGCTTTCTTT
CDR3aa: CASSEGVNTEAFF
d_gene: -
v_gene: TRBV9
j_gene: TRBJ1-1
abundance: -

CDR3nt: TGTGCCAGTAGCCCGACGGGAGGCTACTTCACCTATGGCTACACCTTC
CDR3aa: CASSPTGGYFTYGYTF
d_gene: -
v_gene: TRBV19
j_gene: TRBJ1-2
abundance: -

CDR3nt: TGTGCCAGCAGCTCCTCCGGGACAGAAAACTATGGCTACACCTTC
CDR3aa: CASSSSGTENYGYTF
d_gene: TRBD1
v_gene: TRBV5-5
j_gene: TRBJ1-2
abundance: few

CDR3nt: TGCAGCGTTGAACAACGGTACGAGCAGTACTTC
CDR3aa: CSVEQRYEQYF
d_gene: -
v_gene: TRBV29-1
j_gene: TRBJ2-7
abundance: few

CDR3nt: TGTGCCAGCAGCCGGGAGGGGACAAACACCGGGGAGCTGTTTTTT
CDR3aa: CASSREGTNTGELFF
d_gene: TRBD2
v_gene: TRBV7-2
j_gene: TRBJ2-2
abundance: few

CDR3nt: TGTGCCAGTAGTATAGATCCCGGGACTAGGAAGACCCAGTACTTC
CDR3aa: CASSIDPGTRKTQYF
d_gene: TRBD2
v_gene: TRBV19
j_gene: TRBJ2-5
abundance: few

CDR3nt: TGTGCCAGCACCCTGACTCCAGGGGGAAATCAGCCCCAGCATTTT
CDR3aa: CASTLTPGGNQPQHF
d_gene: TRBD1
v_gene: TRBV7-6
j_gene: TRBJ1-5
abundance: -

CDR3nt: TGTGCCAGCAGCCTGGGACAGACTACTGAAGCTTTCTTT
CDR3aa: CASSLGQTTEAFF
d_gene: TRBD1
v_gene: TRBV7-3
j_gene: TRBJ1-1
abundance: -

CDR3nt: TGCGCCAGCAGCCAAGTATCGACAGGGAAGGGAAACACCATATATTTT
CDR3aa: CASSQVSTGKGNTIYF
d_gene: TRBD1
v_gene: TRBV4-3
j_gene: TRBJ1-3
abundance: -

CDR3nt: TGCGCCAGCAGCCCGGACAGGGCTAATGAAAAACTGTTTTTT
CDR3aa: CASSPDRANEKLFF
d_gene: TRBD1
v_gene: TRBV5-1
j_gene: TRBJ1-4
abundance: few

CDR3nt: TGTGCTAGCAGCTTAGTCAGGGTCCCATACAATGAGCAGTTCTTC
CDR3aa: CASSLVRVPYNEQFF
d_gene: -
v_gene: TRBV7-7
j_gene: TRBJ2-1
abundance: -

CDR3nt: TGCGCCAGCAGCCAGACAGTGAACACTGAAGCTTTCTTT
CDR3aa: CASSQTVNTEAFF
d_gene: -
v_gene: TRBV5-1
j_gene: TRBJ1-1
abundance: -

CDR3nt: TGTGCCAGCAGCCAAGATCCCGGGGCAGGGGTCGGAGAGACCCAGTACTTC
CDR3aa: CASSQDPGAGVGETQYF
d_gene: -
v_gene: TRBV4-2
j_gene: TRBJ2-5
abundance: -

CDR3nt: TGTGCCTGGGGTGAGGGCGGGGTAAGGTCCTACGAGCAGTACTTC
CDR3aa: CAWGEGGVRSYEQYF
d_gene: -
v_gene: TRBV30
j_gene: TRBJ2-7
abundance: few

CDR3nt: TGTGCCAGCAGCTTTGGGACTAGCGGCACCGGGGAGCTGTTTTTT
CDR3aa: CASSFGTSGTGELFF
d_gene: TRBD2
v_gene: TRBV7-3
j_gene: TRBJ2-2
abundance: once

CDR3nt: TGTGCCAGCAGTTACTGGGTGTTAGGCGGTGAGCAGTTCTTC
CDR3aa: CASSYWVLGGEQFF
d_gene: -
v_gene: TRBV6-5
j_gene: TRBJ2-1
abundance: -

CDR3nt: TGTGCCAGTCGGGCGGTAGCGGGAGGGAGAAAAAGCACAGATACGCAGTATTTT
CDR3aa: CASRAVAGGRKSTDTQYF
d_gene: TRBD2
v_gene: TRBV7-6
j_gene: TRBJ2-3
abundance: -

CDR3nt: TGCAGCGGTAAACAGGGCTACAATGAGCAGTTCTTC
CDR3aa: CSGKQGYNEQFF
d_gene: -
v_gene: TRBV29-1
j_gene: TRBJ2-1
abundance: few

CDR3nt: TGTGCCACGGCTGTCCGACTAGCGGGATTTACAGATACGCAGTATTTT
CDR3aa: CATAVRLAGFTDTQYF
d_gene: TRBD2
v_gene: TRBV19
j_gene: TRBJ2-3
abundance: once

CDR3nt: TGTGCCAGCAGCAATGTCGAGGGAGGTACGCAGTATTTT
CDR3aa: CASSNVEGGTQYF
d_gene: -
v_gene: TRBV7-3
j_gene: TRBJ2-3
abundance: -

CDR3nt: TGTGCCAGCAGCCCCCTCTATGGCTACACCTTC
CDR3aa: CASSPLYGYTF
d_gene: -
v_gene: TRBV28
j_gene: TRBJ1-2
abundance: -

CDR3nt: TGCAGCACGGGACAGCTCTACAATGAGCAGTTCTTC
CDR3aa: CSTGQLYNEQFF
d_gene: TRBD1
v_gene: TRBV29-1
j_gene: TRBJ2-1
abundance: -

CDR3nt: TGTGCCAGCAGCGATCTGGGACAGGTCAGTGAGCAGTACTTC
CDR3aa: CASSDLGQVSEQYF
d_gene: TRBD1
v_gene: TRBV7-2
j_gene: TRBJ2-7
abundance: -

CDR3nt: TGTGCCAGCAGCTCCCGAAGTAAGGGGGACACCCACTATGGCTACACCTTC
CDR3aa: CASSSRSKGDTHYGYTF
d_gene: -
v_gene: TRBV9
j_gene: TRBJ1-2
abundance: -